This T cell receptor beta chain was sequenced during a study of CD8 T cells in ankylosing spondylitis. Study-level points and caveats: Past studies reported some motif variants in reactive arthritis synovial fluid and blood. Reportedly, matched ankylosing spondylitis synovial fluid was significantly enriched for disease-linked clones. Seven to nine highly homologous variants formed a TCR beta motif that appeared characteristic of ankylosing spondylitis blood.

This clonotype has ten or more counts. Its antigen is unidentified. Germline CDR1 is SQVTM and CDR2 is ANQGSEA. Trimming left V 6 bases short and J 1 base short, with 14 bases between. The CDR3 covers 14 residues. The TCR beta libraries were generated through quantitative 5'-RACE incorporating molecular barcodes. TCRdb re-called the 5' RACE reads through MiXCR, storing one row per CDR3 protein. This repertoire shows about 89,000 distinct CDR3 sequences, more than 25% found once; its top ten account for around three fifths. Sequencing used blood, either unsorted or a sorted T cell fraction (not recorded which). The source of this sequence is a male donor with ankylosing spondylitis or in good health (not recorded which). This chain uses TRBV29-1 with TRBJ2-3; D assignment may be TRBD1 or TRBD2 (5 bases each). CDR3 protein: CSVTRDRGTDTQYF. The CDR3 DNA reads as TGCAGCGTCACCAGGGACCGGGGCACAGATACGCAGTATTTT.